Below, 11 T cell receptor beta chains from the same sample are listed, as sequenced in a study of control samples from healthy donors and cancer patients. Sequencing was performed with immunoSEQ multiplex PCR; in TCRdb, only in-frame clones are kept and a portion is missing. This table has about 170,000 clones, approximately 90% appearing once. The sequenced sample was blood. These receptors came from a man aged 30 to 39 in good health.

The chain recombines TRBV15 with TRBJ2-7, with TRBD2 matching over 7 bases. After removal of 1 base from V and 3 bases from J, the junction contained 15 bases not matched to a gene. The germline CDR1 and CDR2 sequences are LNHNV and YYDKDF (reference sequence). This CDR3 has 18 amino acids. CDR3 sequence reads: CATSRGLAVNLGRYEQYF. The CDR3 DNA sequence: TGTGCCACCAGCAGAGGGCTAGCGGTAAATTTGGGTCGCTACGAGCAGTACTTC. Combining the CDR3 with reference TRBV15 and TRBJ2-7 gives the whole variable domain DAMVIQNPRYQVTQFGKPVTLSCSQTLNHNVMYWYQQKSSQAPKLLFHYYDKDFNNEADTPDNFQSRRPNTSFCFLDIRSPGLGDTAMYLCATSRGLAVNLGRYEQYFGPGTRLTVT.

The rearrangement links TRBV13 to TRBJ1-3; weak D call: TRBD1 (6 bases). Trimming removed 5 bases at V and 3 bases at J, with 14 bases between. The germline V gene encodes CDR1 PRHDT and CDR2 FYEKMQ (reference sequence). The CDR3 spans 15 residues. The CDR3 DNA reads TGTGCCAGCAGCACCCCGGAGGGGGATGGAAACACCATATATTTT. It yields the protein CASSTPEGDGNTIYF.

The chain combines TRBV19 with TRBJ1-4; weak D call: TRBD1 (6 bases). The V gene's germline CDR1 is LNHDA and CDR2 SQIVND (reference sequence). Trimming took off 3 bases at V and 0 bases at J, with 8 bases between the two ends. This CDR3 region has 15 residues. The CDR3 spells CASSIRQATNEKLFF. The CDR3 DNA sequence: TGTGCCAGTAGTATTCGACAGGCAACTAATGAAAAACTGTTTTTT.

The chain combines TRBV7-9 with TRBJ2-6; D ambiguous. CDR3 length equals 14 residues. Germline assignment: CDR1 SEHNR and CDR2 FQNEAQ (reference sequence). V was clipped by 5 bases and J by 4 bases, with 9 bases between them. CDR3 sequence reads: CASSLTRGANVLTF. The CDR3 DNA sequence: TGTGCCAGCAGCCTTACACGGGGGGCCAACGTCCTGACTTTC.

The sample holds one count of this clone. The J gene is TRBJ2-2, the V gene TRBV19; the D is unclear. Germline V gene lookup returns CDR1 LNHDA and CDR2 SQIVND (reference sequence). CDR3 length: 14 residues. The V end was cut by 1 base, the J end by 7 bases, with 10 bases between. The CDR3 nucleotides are TGTGCCAGTAGTATAGGGCGGCTGTTCGGGGAGCTGTTTTTT. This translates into CASSIGRLFGELFF.

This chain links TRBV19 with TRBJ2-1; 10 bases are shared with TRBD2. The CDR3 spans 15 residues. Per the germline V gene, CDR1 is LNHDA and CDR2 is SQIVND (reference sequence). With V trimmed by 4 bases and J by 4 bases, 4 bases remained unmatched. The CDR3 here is CASSTLAGEYNEQFF. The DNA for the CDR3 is TGTGCCAGTAGTACGCTAGCGGGGGAATACAATGAGCAGTTCTTC.

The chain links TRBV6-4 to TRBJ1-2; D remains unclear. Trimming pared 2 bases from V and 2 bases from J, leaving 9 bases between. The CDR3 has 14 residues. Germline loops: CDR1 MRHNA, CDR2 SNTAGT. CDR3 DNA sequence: TGTGCCAGCAGTGACCTGGAAGAAAACTATGGCTACACCTTC. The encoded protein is CASSDLEENYGYTF.

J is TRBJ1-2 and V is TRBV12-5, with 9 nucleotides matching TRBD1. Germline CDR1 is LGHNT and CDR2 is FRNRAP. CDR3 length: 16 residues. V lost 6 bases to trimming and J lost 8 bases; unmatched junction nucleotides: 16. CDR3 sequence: CASGLGRGQGFDGYTF. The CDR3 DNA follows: TGTGCTAGTGGCCTGGGGAGGGGACAGGGTTTTGACGGCTACACCTTC. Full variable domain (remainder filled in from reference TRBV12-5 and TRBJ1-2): DARVTQTPRHKVTEMGQEVTMRCQPILGHNTVFWYRQTMMQGLELLAYFRNRAPLDDSGMPKDRFSAEMPDATLATLKIQPSEPRDSAVYFCASGLGRGQGFDGYTFGSGTRLTVV.

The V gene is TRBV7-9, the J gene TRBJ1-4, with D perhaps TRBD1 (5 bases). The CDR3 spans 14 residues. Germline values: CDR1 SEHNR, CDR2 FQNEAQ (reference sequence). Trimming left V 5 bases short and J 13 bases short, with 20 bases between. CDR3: CASSPDRNDIGLFF. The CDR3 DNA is TGTGCCAGCAGCCCCGACAGAAATGACATTGGACTGTTTTTT.

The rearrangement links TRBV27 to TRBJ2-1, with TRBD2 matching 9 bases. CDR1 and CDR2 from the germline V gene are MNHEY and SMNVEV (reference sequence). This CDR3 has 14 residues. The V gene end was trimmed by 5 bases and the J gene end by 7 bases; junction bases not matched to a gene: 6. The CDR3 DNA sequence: TGTGCCAGCAGTAGACTAGCGGAGACGAATGAGCAGTTCTTC. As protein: CASSRLAETNEQFF.

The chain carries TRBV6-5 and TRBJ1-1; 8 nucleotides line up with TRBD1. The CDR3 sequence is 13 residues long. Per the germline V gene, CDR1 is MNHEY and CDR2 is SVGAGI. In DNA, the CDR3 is TGTGTCTCCAGGGGGCTTTTGAACACTGAAGCTTTCTTT. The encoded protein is CVSRGLLNTEAFF.